Listed below are T cell receptor beta chains from one sample, sequenced in a study of regulatory T cells in long-lasting Graves disease. TCRdb used MiXCR to reprocess the multiplex PCR reads, holding one entry per CDR3 protein. The sample lists approximately 250,000 distinct CDR3 sequences, approximately 20% occurring once. Sequences were derived from peripheral blood mononuclear cells (PBMCs), sampled at new diagnosis, from a patient treated with antithyroid drugs. The origin of the receptors is a female donor with Graves disease. Each CDR3 is given with its conserved first and last residue. Fields, in order: clone size, J gene, V gene, D gene, CDR3 length, CDR3 protein, CDR3 DNA. A D gene is named only where the DNA matches it firmly. The size entry is marked missing in some rows and otherwise reads once, few, many or a size class.

abundance: .; j_gene: TRBJ2-2; v_gene: TRBV11-2; d_gene: .; len: 13; CDR3aa: CASSQGGFGELFF; CDR3nt: TGTGCCAGCAGCCAAGGGGGTTTCGGGGAGCTGTTTTTT
abundance: many; j_gene: TRBJ1-1; v_gene: TRBV11-2; d_gene: .; len: 14; CDR3aa: CASSPGREGTEAFF; CDR3nt: TGTGCCAGCAGCCCGGGGAGGGAAGGCACTGAAGCTTTCTTT
abundance: many; j_gene: TRBJ2-7; v_gene: TRBV10-3; d_gene: .; len: 16; CDR3aa: CAISDALGRLSYEQYF; CDR3nt: TGTGCCATCAGTGATGCCTTGGGCAGGCTATCCTACGAGCAGTACTTC
abundance: many; j_gene: TRBJ2-7; v_gene: TRBV10-3; d_gene: TRBD1; len: 15; CDR3aa: CAIRGITGGPYEQYF; CDR3nt: TGTGCCATCAGGGGGATAACAGGGGGACCTTACGAGCAGTACTTC
abundance: many; j_gene: TRBJ1-2; v_gene: TRBV5-1; d_gene: TRBD1; len: 14; CDR3aa: CASSLDRGSYGYTF; CDR3nt: TGCGCCAGCAGCTTGGACAGGGGTTCCTATGGCTACACCTTC
abundance: many; j_gene: TRBJ2-1; v_gene: TRBV2; d_gene: .; len: 14; CDR3aa: CASSVQGLWNEQFF; CDR3nt: TGTGCCAGCAGCGTGCAGGGGCTCTGGAATGAGCAGTTCTTC
abundance: .; j_gene: TRBJ2-3; v_gene: TRBV15; d_gene: .; len: 17; CDR3aa: CATSRDYSFGAGDTQYF; CDR3nt: .
abundance: many; j_gene: TRBJ1-2; v_gene: TRBV24-1; d_gene: .; len: 15; CDR3aa: CATSDSGTSQYGYTF; CDR3nt: TGTGCCACCAGTGATTCCGGGACTTCTCAATATGGCTACACCTTC
abundance: many; j_gene: TRBJ1-6; v_gene: TRBV2; d_gene: .; len: 13; CDR3aa: CASSPTQNSPLHF; CDR3nt: TGTGCCAGCAGCCCCACTCAGAATTCACCCCTCCACTTT
abundance: many; j_gene: TRBJ2-6; v_gene: TRBV2; d_gene: TRBD1; len: 16; CDR3aa: CASSVDRSSGANVLTF; CDR3nt: TGTGCCAGCAGTGTGGACAGGAGCTCTGGGGCCAACGTCCTGACTTTC
abundance: many; j_gene: TRBJ1-5; v_gene: TRBV28; d_gene: .; len: 12; CDR3aa: CASSLRGQPQHF; CDR3nt: TGTGCCAGCAGTTTAAGAGGTCAGCCCCAGCATTTT
abundance: .; j_gene: TRBJ2-3; v_gene: TRBV5-1; d_gene: TRBD2; len: 15; CDR3aa: CASSLVSGGADTQYF; CDR3nt: TGCGCCAGCAGCTTGGTTTCGGGGGGAGCGGATACGCAGTATTTT
abundance: many; j_gene: TRBJ1-2; v_gene: TRBV7-9; d_gene: .; len: 14; CDR3aa: CASSLGQANYGYTF; CDR3nt: TGTGCCAGCAGCTTAGGACAGGCGAACTATGGCTACACCTTC
abundance: many; j_gene: TRBJ2-7; v_gene: TRBV2; d_gene: .; len: 14; CDR3aa: CASSRSPGVYEQYF; CDR3nt: TGTGCCAGCAGCCGTAGCCCTGGGGTCTACGAGCAGTACTTC
abundance: many; j_gene: TRBJ2-5; v_gene: TRBV12-3/TRBV12-4; d_gene: .; len: 15; CDR3aa: CASSFNSGAGETQYF; CDR3nt: TGTGCCAGCAGTTTCAATTCGGGAGCTGGGGAGACCCAGTACTTC
abundance: many; j_gene: TRBJ1-2; v_gene: TRBV7-2; d_gene: .; len: 15; CDR3aa: CASSLVAGPDYGYTF; CDR3nt: TGTGCCAGCAGCTTAGTTGCGGGTCCGGACTATGGCTACACCTTC
abundance: .; j_gene: TRBJ2-7; v_gene: TRBV5-6; d_gene: TRBD1; len: 14; CDR3aa: CASGKDRGIYEQYF; CDR3nt: TGTGCCAGCGGGAAGGACAGGGGGATCTACGAGCAGTACTTC
abundance: once; j_gene: TRBJ1-1; v_gene: TRBV25-1; d_gene: .; len: 15; CDR3aa: CASSAGGPSNTEAFF; CDR3nt: TGTGCCAGCAGCGCCGGGGGGCCGTCGAACACTGAAGCTTTCTTT
abundance: many; j_gene: TRBJ2-1; v_gene: TRBV2; d_gene: .; len: 12; CDR3aa: CASSASYHEQFF; CDR3nt: TGTGCCAGCAGTGCTAGCTACCATGAGCAGTTCTTC
abundance: many; j_gene: TRBJ2-5; v_gene: TRBV11-2; d_gene: .; len: 15; CDR3aa: CASSLAAAPRETQYF; CDR3nt: TGTGCCAGCAGCTTAGCCGCGGCACCGAGGGAGACCCAGTACTTC
abundance: many; j_gene: TRBJ2-7; v_gene: TRBV5-1; d_gene: TRBD2; len: 14; CDR3aa: CASSKGTSGGEQYF; CDR3nt: TGCGCCAGCAGCAAAGGGACTAGCGGAGGTGAGCAGTACTTC
abundance: many; j_gene: TRBJ1-1; v_gene: TRBV19; d_gene: .; len: 14; CDR3aa: CASSRPGLNTEAFF; CDR3nt: TGTGCCAGTAGTCGTCCAGGACTGAACACTGAAGCTTTCTTT
abundance: many; j_gene: TRBJ2-7; v_gene: TRBV20-1; d_gene: .; len: 13; CDR3aa: CSASLPGSYEQYF; CDR3nt: TGCAGTGCTAGCCTCCCCGGGAGCTACGAGCAGTACTTC
abundance: many; j_gene: TRBJ2-7; v_gene: TRBV28; d_gene: TRBD1; len: 14; CDR3aa: CASSLGGGTSEQYF; CDR3nt: TGTGCCAGCAGTCTAGGGGGCGGAACTTCCGAGCAGTACTTC
abundance: few; j_gene: TRBJ2-3; v_gene: TRBV9; d_gene: TRBD2; len: 17; CDR3aa: CASSVTSGRAHTDTQYF; CDR3nt: TGTGCCAGCAGCGTTACTAGCGGGAGGGCCCACACAGATACGCAGTATTTT
abundance: many; j_gene: TRBJ2-1; v_gene: TRBV5-4; d_gene: TRBD2; len: 15; CDR3aa: CASSLPGLANNEQFF; CDR3nt: TGTGCCAGCAGCCTTCCGGGACTAGCAAATAATGAGCAGTTCTTC
abundance: few; j_gene: TRBJ2-1; v_gene: TRBV20-1; d_gene: .; len: 12; CDR3aa: CSVSSSNNEQFF; CDR3nt: TGCAGTGTATCTAGTTCCAACAATGAGCAGTTCTTC
abundance: many; j_gene: TRBJ1-1; v_gene: TRBV30; d_gene: TRBD1; len: 13; CDR3aa: CAWSGDRGPEAFF; CDR3nt: TGTGCCTGGAGTGGGGACAGGGGCCCTGAAGCTTTCTTT
abundance: many; j_gene: TRBJ1-2; v_gene: TRBV2; d_gene: TRBD1; len: 15; CDR3aa: CASKTPGQRPDGYTF; CDR3nt: TGTGCCAGCAAGACTCCGGGACAGCGACCCGATGGCTACACCTTC
abundance: many; j_gene: TRBJ1-3; v_gene: TRBV25-1; d_gene: .; len: 15; CDR3aa: CASSEAGALGNTIYF; CDR3nt: TGTGCCAGCAGCGAGGCAGGGGCACTTGGAAACACCATATATTTT
abundance: few; j_gene: TRBJ2-4; v_gene: TRBV7-2; d_gene: .; len: 14; CDR3aa: CASSSSGGPDIQYF; CDR3nt: TGTGCCAGCAGCTCCAGTGGGGGGCCCGACATTCAGTACTTC
abundance: many; j_gene: TRBJ2-1; v_gene: TRBV6-1; d_gene: .; len: 16; CDR3aa: CASSEALLIGVNEQFF; CDR3nt: TGTGCCAGCAGTGAAGCGCTTTTAATAGGCGTGAATGAGCAGTTCTTC